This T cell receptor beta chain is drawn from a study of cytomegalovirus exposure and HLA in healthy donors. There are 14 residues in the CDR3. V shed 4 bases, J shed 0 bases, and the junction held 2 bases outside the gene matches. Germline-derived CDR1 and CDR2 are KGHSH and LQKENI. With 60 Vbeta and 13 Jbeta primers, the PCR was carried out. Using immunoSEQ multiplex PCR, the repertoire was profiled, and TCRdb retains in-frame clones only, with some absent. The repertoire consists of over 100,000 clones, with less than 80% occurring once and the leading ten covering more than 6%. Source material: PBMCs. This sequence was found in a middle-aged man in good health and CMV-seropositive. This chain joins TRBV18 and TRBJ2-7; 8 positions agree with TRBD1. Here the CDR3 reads CASSRDRTSYEQYF. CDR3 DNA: TGTGCCAGCTCACGGGACAGGACCTCCTACGAGCAGTACTTC.